These 3 T cell receptor beta chains came from one sample sequenced in a study of blood T cell repertoires in COVID-19. The method was immunoSEQ multiplex PCR; TCRdb's version includes in-frame clones alone and lacks a portion of them. This sample yields about 100,000 clones, of which 80% to 90% are seen a single time; less than 3.5% belongs to the top ten. Material for sequencing was PBMCs or T cells enriched from blood (not recorded which). These receptors all come from a woman aged 50 to 60 who had recovered from COVID-19.

Written as DNA, the CDR3 is TGTGCCAGCAGTTTATCGATCGGACAGGGTATCGCTGAAGCTTTCTTT. Protein: CASSLSIGQGIAEAFF. The chain is built from TRBV27 and TRBJ1-1, with 8 bases aligning to TRBD1. The CDR3 consists of 16 residues. Per the germline V gene, CDR1 is MNHEY and CDR2 is SMNVEV (reference sequence). V shed 0 bases and J 6 bases; nucleotides not matched to a gene: 9.

The chain employs TRBV4-1 and TRBJ2-5, with D perhaps matching TRBD2 (7 bases). Trimming took off 1 base at V and 2 bases at J, with 26 bases between the two ends. The CDR3 is made up of 20 amino acids. CDR1 and CDR2 from the germline V gene are MGHRA and YSYEKL. The CDR3: CASSQVPYSRGGGVQETQYF. CDR3 DNA sequence: TGCGCCAGCAGCCAAGTACCATACTCCAGGGGAGGGGGGGTTCAAGAGACCCAGTACTTC.

The chain couples TRBV7-2 to TRBJ2-7; tentatively, D is TRBD2 (6 bases). V dropped 5 bases and J dropped 4 bases, with 12 bases sitting between them. Germline V CDR1 and CDR2: SGHTA, FQGNSA. CDR3 length equals 13 residues. CDR3 region: CASSSRLVYEQYF. CDR3 sequence (DNA): TGTGCCAGCAGCAGCCGACTAGTGTACGAGCAGTACTTC.